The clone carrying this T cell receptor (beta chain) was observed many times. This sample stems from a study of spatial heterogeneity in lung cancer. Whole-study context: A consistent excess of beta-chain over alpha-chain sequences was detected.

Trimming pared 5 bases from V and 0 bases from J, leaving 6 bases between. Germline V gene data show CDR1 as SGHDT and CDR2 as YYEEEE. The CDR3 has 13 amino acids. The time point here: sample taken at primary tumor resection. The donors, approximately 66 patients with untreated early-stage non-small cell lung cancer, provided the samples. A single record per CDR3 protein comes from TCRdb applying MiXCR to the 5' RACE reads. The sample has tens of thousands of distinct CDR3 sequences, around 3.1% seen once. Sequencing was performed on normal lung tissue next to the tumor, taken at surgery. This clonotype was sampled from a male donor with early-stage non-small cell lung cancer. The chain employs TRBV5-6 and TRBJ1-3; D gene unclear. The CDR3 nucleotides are TGTGCCAGCAGAAGGGCCTCTGGAAACACCATATATTTT. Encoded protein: CASRRASGNTIYF.